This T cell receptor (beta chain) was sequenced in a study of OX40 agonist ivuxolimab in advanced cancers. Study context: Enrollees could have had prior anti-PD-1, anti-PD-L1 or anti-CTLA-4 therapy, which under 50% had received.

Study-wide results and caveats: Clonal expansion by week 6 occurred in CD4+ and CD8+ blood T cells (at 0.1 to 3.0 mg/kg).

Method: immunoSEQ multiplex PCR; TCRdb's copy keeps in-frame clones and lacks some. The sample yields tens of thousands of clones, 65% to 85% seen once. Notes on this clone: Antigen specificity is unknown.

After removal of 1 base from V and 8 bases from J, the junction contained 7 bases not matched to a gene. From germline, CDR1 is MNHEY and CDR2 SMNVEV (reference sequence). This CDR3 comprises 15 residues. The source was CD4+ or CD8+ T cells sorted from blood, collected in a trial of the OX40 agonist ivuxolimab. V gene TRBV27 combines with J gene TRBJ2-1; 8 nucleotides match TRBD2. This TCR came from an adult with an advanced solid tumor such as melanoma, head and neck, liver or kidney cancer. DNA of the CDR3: TGTGCCAGCAGTTTATATAGGACTAGCTTCGATGAGCAGTTCTTC. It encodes CASSLYRTSFDEQFF.